This record covers a single T cell receptor beta chain. What it recognizes is unknown. Gene names denote mouse genes. Sequencing ends 1 residue short of the CDR3 end; the germline J gene provides the rest. The data belong to a study of tissue T cells after allogeneic stem cell transplantation. General study results and limits: Anatomically similar tissues had similar TCR repertoires within each patient. Only a limited share of tissue TCRs appeared in blood or spleen.

CDR3 sequences, V/J genes, frequencies and template counts came from survey-depth TCRbeta sequencing. The table came from immunoSEQ multiplex PCR; TCRdb's copy has only in-frame clones and leaves some out. The repertoire has about 9,000 clones, under 40% of them found once; the top ten carry 4% to 5.5%. Time point here: mouse harvest day 14 after allogeneic transplant. Each mouse received 10^7 T-cell-depleted marrow cells plus 10^6 splenic CD5+ T cells by tail vein. B6 (H2b) cells into BALB/c (H2d) mice; tissues taken at day 7 or 14. Germline V gene sequence: CDR1 SGHLS, CDR2 HYDKME. The CDR3 length is 14 residues. Trimming left V 0 bases short and J 0 bases short, with 6 bases between.

This chain links TRBV12-2 with TRBJ2-5; no firm D call. Sample: skin. This TCR came from a female BALB/c mouse given C57BL/6 T cells with graft-versus-host disease after an allogeneic hematopoietic cell transplant. CDR3 DNA, as far as it was read: TGTGCCAGCTCTCTCGGCCCGAACCAAGACACCCAGTAC. This gives the protein CASSLGPNQDTQY. The whole CDR3 protein reads CASSLGPNQDTQYF. Combining the CDR3 with reference TRBV12-2 and TRBJ2-5 gives the whole variable domain NSGVVQSPRYIIKGKGERSILKCIPISGHLSVAWYQQTQGQELKFFIQHYDKMERDKGNLPSRFSVQQFDDYHSEMNMSALELEDSAVYFCASSLGPNQDTQYFGPGTRLLVL.